A selection of T cell receptor beta chains follows, all from one sample in a study of cytomegalovirus exposure and HLA in healthy donors. The repertoire was sequenced with immunoSEQ multiplex PCR; TCRdb's copy has only in-frame clones and lacks some. The sample yields approximately 30,000 clones, of which the top ten take up more than 3.5%. Sequenced material: PBMCs. All receptors derive from a woman in her forties in good health and CMV-seropositive. Both conserved end residues are part of each CDR3. Fields, in order: D gene, clone size, V gene, J gene, CDR3 protein, CDR3 DNA. A D gene is named only where the DNA matches it firmly. Expanded clones are given a class, and other clones once, few, many or no size at all.

TRBD2	-	TRBV28	TRBJ2-1	CASSPRFGAGRGEQFF	TGTGCCAGCAGCCCACGGTTTGGAGCGGGGCGGGGTGAGCAGTTCTTC
TRBD1	-	TRBV7-8	TRBJ2-5	CASSLAGRGREETQYF	TGTGCCAGCAGCTTAGCGGGTAGGGGGCGGGAAGAGACCCAGTACTTC
-	-	TRBV30	TRBJ1-3	CAGGGTSSSGNTIYF	TGTGCCGGGGGGGGGACATCGAGCTCTGGAAACACCATATATTTT
-	-	TRBV19	TRBJ2-7	CASSVSAQGGEQYF	TGTGCCAGTAGTGTCTCCGCACAGGGCGGCGAGCAGTACTTC
-	-	TRBV5-1	TRBJ1-1	CASSLVEGSLQRTEAFF	TGCGCCAGCAGCTTGGTCGAGGGCTCCTTACAGCGGACTGAAGCTTTCTTT
TRBD1	-	TRBV5-6	TRBJ2-7	CASSFRTGTYEQYF	TGTGCCAGCAGCTTCCGGACAGGGACCTACGAGCAGTACTTC
TRBD2	-	TRBV11-2	TRBJ2-1	CASTPLGTSGASYNEQFF	TGTGCCAGCACCCCACTCGGGACTAGCGGAGCATCCTACAATGAGCAGTTCTTC
-	-	TRBV5-4	TRBJ1-4	CASSGVGEKLFF	TGTGCCAGCAGCGGAGTCGGGGAAAAACTGTTTTTT
TRBD1	-	TRBV6-6	TRBJ2-1	CASSYRTGYNEQFF	TGTGCCAGCAGTTACCGGACAGGCTACAATGAGCAGTTCTTC
-	-	TRBV9	TRBJ2-7	CASSSRWGDYEQYF	TGTGCCAGCAGCTCGCGGTGGGGGGACTACGAGCAGTACTTC
-	-	TRBV15	TRBJ1-4	CATALRVGAEKLFF	TGTGCCACCGCGCTTAGGGTGGGGGCTGAAAAACTGTTTTTT
-	-	TRBV30	TRBJ2-7	CAWSATRADEQYF	TGTGCCTGGAGCGCCACTAGGGCTGACGAGCAGTACTTC
TRBD2	-	TRBV18	TRBJ2-7	CASSPPGYRGVEQYF	TGTGCCAGCTCACCACCGGGCTACCGGGGGGTCGAGCAGTACTTC
TRBD1	-	TRBV19	TRBJ2-7	CASSGQGREEQYF	TGTGCCAGTAGCGGACAGGGTAGGGAGGAGCAGTACTTC
-	-	TRBV9	TRBJ2-2	CASSVNPTQGQTGELFF	TGTGCCAGCAGCGTAAACCCCACTCAAGGACAGACCGGGGAGCTGTTTTTT
-	-	TRBV23-1	TRBJ2-6	CASRPSPVVFRSGAGANVLTF	TGCGCCAGCAGACCTTCACCGGTCGTTTTTCGGTCAGGGGCCGGGGCCAACGTCCTGACTTTC
-	-	TRBV30	TRBJ2-1	CAWSVNRDNEQFF	TGTGCCTGGAGTGTTAACCGAGACAATGAGCAGTTCTTC
-	-	TRBV18	TRBJ1-2	CASSPSSLYGYTF	TGTGCCAGCTCACCTTCTTCTCTCTATGGCTACACCTTC
TRBD2	medium-sized	TRBV2	TRBJ2-7	CASSEADPSGSGEQYF	TGTGCCAGCAGTGAAGCGGATCCTAGCGGGAGCGGCGAGCAGTACTTC
TRBD2	-	TRBV9	TRBJ2-1	CASSASGLAGYDEQFF	TGTGCCAGCAGCGCGAGCGGACTAGCGGGTTACGATGAGCAGTTCTTC
-	-	TRBV7-2	TRBJ2-7	CASSDPTGTDSYEQYF	TGTGCCAGCAGCGACCCAACCGGGACTGACTCCTACGAGCAGTACTTC
-	-	TRBV10-2	TRBJ1-5	CASSMNRGEDQPQHF	TGCGCCAGCAGTATGAATCGGGGGGAGGATCAGCCCCAGCATTTT
TRBD2	-	TRBV10-1	TRBJ2-1	CASSASGRAIEQFF	TGCGCCAGCAGTGCAAGCGGGAGGGCCATTGAGCAGTTCTTC
-	-	TRBV18	TRBJ2-7	CASSPPSSGYEQYF	TGTGCCAGCTCACCACCGAGTAGTGGCTACGAGCAGTACTTC
-	-	TRBV29-1	TRBJ1-4	CSVLQDPGNEKLFF	TGCAGCGTATTACAGGACCCCGGAAATGAAAAACTGTTTTTT
TRBD2	-	TRBV5-4	TRBJ2-1	CASSSNPSGRENEQFF	TGTGCCAGCAGCTCTAACCCTAGCGGGAGAGAAAATGAGCAGTTCTTC
-	-	TRBV6-1	TRBJ2-7	CASSKGGAGAEQYF	TGTGCCAGCAGTAAAGGGGGGGCGGGGGCCGAGCAGTACTTC
TRBD1	-	TRBV4-1	TRBJ2-7	CASSQAGQAYEQYF	TGCGCCAGCAGCCAAGCTGGACAGGCCTACGAGCAGTACTTC
TRBD2	-	TRBV7-9	TRBJ2-3	CASSLVGTSGPDKQYF	TGTGCCAGCAGCTTAGTTGGGACTAGCGGGCCAGATAAGCAGTATTTT
-	-	TRBV10-2	TRBJ2-3	CASSKTSPNQDTQYF	TGCGCCAGCAGTAAGACTAGTCCAAACCAAGATACGCAGTATTTT
TRBD1	-	TRBV11-2	TRBJ2-7	CASSINRGLDEQYF	TGTGCCAGCAGCATAAACAGGGGGCTCGACGAGCAGTACTTC
-	-	TRBV29-1	TRBJ1-2	CSRGTAGGYTF	TGCAGCCGAGGAACCGCGGGGGGCTACACCTTC
-	-	TRBV5-4	TRBJ2-3	CASSWQSTDTQYF	TGTGCCAGCAGCTGGCAGAGCACAGATACGCAGTATTTT
TRBD2	-	TRBV7-9	TRBJ2-2	CASSPSGSDTGELFF	TGTGCCAGCAGCCCTAGCGGGAGCGACACCGGGGAGCTGTTTTTT
-	-	TRBV12-2	TRBJ1-1	CASRHDRFPPEAFF	TGTGCAAGTCGCCACGACAGGTTTCCCCCTGAAGCTTTCTTT
TRBD2	-	TRBV29-1	TRBJ2-5	CSVDGTSGSPYQETQYF	TGCAGCGTTGATGGGACTAGCGGGAGCCCCTACCAAGAGACCCAGTACTTC
-	-	TRBV5-1	TRBJ2-2	CASSLTIDRELFF	TGCGCCAGCAGCTTGACAATTGACAGGGAGCTGTTTTTT
-	-	TRBV27	TRBJ1-5	CASSLKGHSNQPQHF	TGTGCCAGCAGTTTAAAGGGACATAGCAATCAGCCCCAGCATTTT
TRBD2	-	TRBV5-1	TRBJ2-2	CASSFGTSGYGNTGELFF	TGCGCCAGCAGCTTTGGGACTAGTGGGTACGGGAACACCGGGGAGCTGTTTTTT
TRBD1	-	TRBV7-9	TRBJ1-4	CASSLTGGEKLFF	TGTGCCAGCAGCTTAACAGGGGGGGAAAAACTGTTTTTT
-	-	TRBV18	TRBJ1-3	CASSPQTRGGYGNTIYF	TGTGCCAGCTCACCCCAGACCCGCGGGGGCTATGGAAACACCATATATTTT
-	-	TRBV7-9	TRBJ2-3	CASSLALQPTDTQYF	TGTGCCAGCAGCTTAGCCCTACAGCCCACAGATACGCAGTATTTT
TRBD2	-	TRBV4-2	TRBJ2-5	CASSQDSGSGKTQYF	TGTGCCAGCAGCCAAGATAGCGGGAGTGGAAAGACCCAGTACTTC
TRBD1	-	TRBV19	TRBJ1-5	CASSDRQGLDQPQHF	TGTGCCAGTAGCGATAGACAGGGCCTGGATCAGCCCCAGCATTTT
-	-	TRBV2	TRBJ1-1	CASSEDMNLNTEAFF	TGTGCCAGCAGTGAGGACATGAACTTGAACACTGAAGCTTTCTTT
-	-	TRBV7-6	TRBJ2-1	CASSSQSSDNEQFF	TGTGCCAGCAGCTCACAGAGCTCCGACAATGAGCAGTTCTTC
-	-	TRBV7-9	TRBJ1-1	CASSGRGWTEAFF	TGTGCCAGCAGCGGCAGGGGATGGACTGAAGCTTTCTTT
-	-	TRBV21-1	TRBJ2-1	CASSSRSTSSNEQFF	TGTGCCAGCAGCTCTCGGAGCACTAGCAGCAATGAGCAGTTCTTC